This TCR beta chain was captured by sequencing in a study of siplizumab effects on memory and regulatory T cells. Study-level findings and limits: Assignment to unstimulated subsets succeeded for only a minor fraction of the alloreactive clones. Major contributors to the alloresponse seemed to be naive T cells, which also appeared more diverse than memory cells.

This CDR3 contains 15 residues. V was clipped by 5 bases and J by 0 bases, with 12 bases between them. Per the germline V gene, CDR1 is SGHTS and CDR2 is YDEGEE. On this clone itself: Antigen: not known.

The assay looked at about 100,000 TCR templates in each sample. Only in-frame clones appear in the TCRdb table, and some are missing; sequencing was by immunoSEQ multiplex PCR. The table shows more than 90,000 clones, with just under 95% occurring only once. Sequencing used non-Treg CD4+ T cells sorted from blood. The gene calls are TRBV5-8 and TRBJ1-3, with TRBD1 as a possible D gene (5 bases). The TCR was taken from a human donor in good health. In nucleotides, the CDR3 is TGTGCCAGCAGATGGACATCTAACTCTGGAAACACCATATATTTT. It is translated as CASRWTSNSGNTIYF.